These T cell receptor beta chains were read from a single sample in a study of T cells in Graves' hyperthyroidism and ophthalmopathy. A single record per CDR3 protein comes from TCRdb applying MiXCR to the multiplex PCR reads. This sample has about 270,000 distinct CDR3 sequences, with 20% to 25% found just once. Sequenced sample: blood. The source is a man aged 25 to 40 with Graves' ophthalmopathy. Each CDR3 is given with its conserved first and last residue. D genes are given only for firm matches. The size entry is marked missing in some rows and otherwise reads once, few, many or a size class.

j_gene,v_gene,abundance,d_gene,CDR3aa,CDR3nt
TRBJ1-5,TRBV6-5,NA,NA,CASSYPAIGPGQPQHF,TGTGCCAGCAGTTATCCCGCGATAGGCCCCGGGCAGCCCCAGCATTTT
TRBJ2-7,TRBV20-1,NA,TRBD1,CSARDSPTAGTGAGEQYF,TGCAGTGCTAGAGATTCACCAACCGCCGGGACAGGGGCTGGGGAGCAGTACTTC
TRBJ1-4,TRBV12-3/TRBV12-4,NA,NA,CASSGSRASGEKLFF,TGTGCCAGCAGTGGATCCCGGGCTTCAGGAGAAAAACTGTTTTTT
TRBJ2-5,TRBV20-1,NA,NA,CSARVTKKGWETQYF,TGCAGTGCTAGAGTGACCAAAAAAGGTTGGGAGACCCAGTACTTC
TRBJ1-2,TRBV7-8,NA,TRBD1,CASSSNRGGYTF,TGTGCCAGCAGCTCCAACAGGGGTGGCTACACCTTC
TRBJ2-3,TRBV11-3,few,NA,CASSESRREDTQYF,TGTGCCAGCAGCGAAAGTAGGAGGGAAGATACGCAGTATTTT
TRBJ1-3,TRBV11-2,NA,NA,CASRSLGSSGNTIYF,TGTGCCAGCAGATCGTTGGGGAGCTCTGGAAACACCATATATTTT
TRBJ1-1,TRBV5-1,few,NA,CASSGRGSYTEAFF,TGCGCCAGCAGCGGTAGGGGGAGTTACACTGAAGCTTTCTTT
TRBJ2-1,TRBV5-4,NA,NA,CASSPATSYRGEQFF,TGTGCCAGCAGCCCTGCTACTAGTTATCGGGGTGAGCAGTTCTTC
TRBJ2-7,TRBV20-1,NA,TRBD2,CSARDSGTANEQYF,TGCAGTGCTAGAGATAGCGGGACTGCAAACGAGCAGTACTTC
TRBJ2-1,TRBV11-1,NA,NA,CASTPSRTYNEQFF,TGTGCCAGCACCCCGTCCCGAACCTACAATGAGCAGTTCTTC
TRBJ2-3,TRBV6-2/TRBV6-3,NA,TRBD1,CARPPSRDRPLHTQYF,TGTGCCAGGCCCCCCTCTCGGGACAGGCCCCTCCATACGCAGTATTTT
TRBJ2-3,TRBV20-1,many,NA,CSATALSTAADTQYF,TGCAGTGCGACGGCACTCTCTACCGCCGCAGATACGCAGTATTTT
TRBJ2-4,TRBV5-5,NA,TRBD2,CASSLVGLRGGKNIQYF,TGTGCCAGCAGCCTTGTTGGTCTGCGGGGGGGCAAAAACATTCAGTACTTC
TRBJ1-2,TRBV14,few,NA,CASSQDRVRNYGYTF,TGTGCCAGCAGCCAAGATAGGGTACGAAACTATGGCTACACCTTC
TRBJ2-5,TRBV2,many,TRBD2,CASSRTSGRDPLIQETQYF,TGTGCCAGCAGTCGGACTAGCGGGAGGGACCCCCTCATCCAAGAGACCCAGTACTTC
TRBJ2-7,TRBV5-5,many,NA,CASSVDGSYEQYF,TGTGCCAGCAGCGTGGACGGCTCCTACGAGCAGTACTTC
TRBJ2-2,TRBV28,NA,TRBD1,CASLRQGAGTGELFF,TGTGCCAGCCTACGACAGGGGGCGGGCACCGGGGAGCTGTTTTTT
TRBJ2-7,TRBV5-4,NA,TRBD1,CASSSDRGDYEQYF,TGTGCCAGCAGCTCGGACAGGGGGGACTACGAGCAGTACTTC
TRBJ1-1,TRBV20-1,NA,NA,CSARDRGTEAFF,TGCAGTGCTAGAGATCGAGGGACTGAAGCTTTCTTT
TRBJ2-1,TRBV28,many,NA,CASSPPPWTRGMNEQFF,TGTGCCAGCAGTCCCCCCCCTTGGACCCGGGGTATGAATGAGCAGTTCTTC
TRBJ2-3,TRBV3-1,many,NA,CASSQLAGAKGDTQYF,TGTGCCAGCAGCCAGTTGGCGGGGGCAAAGGGAGATACGCAGTATTTT
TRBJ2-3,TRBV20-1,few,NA,CSASRTGWSTDTQYF,TGCAGTGCTAGTAGGACGGGTTGGAGCACAGATACGCAGTATTTT
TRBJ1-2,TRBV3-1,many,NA,CASSSRAGANYGYTF,TGTGCCAGCAGCTCCCGGGCAGGGGCGAACTATGGCTACACCTTC
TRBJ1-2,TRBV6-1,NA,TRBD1,CASSFLSGQGALNYGYTF,TGTGCCAGCAGTTTCCTGTCGGGACAGGGCGCCCTTAACTATGGCTACACCTTC
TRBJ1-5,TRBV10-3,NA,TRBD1,CAISTGGNQPQHF,TGTGCCATCAGTACAGGGGGCAATCAGCCCCAGCATTTT
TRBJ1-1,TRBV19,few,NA,CASSYDRGTEAFF,TGTGCCAGTAGTTACGATCGGGGCACTGAAGCTTTCTTT